A single sample is the source of the 16 T cell receptor beta chains below, sequenced in a study of spatial heterogeneity in lung cancer. General study points: Tumors with more nonsynonymous mutations had more expanded intratumoral alpha and beta TCRs.

Time point indicated: sample taken at primary tumor resection. These TCRs are of unknown antigen specificity. TCRdb processed the 5' RACE reads anew with MiXCR; each CDR3 protein has one entry. The sample holds around 5,000 distinct CDR3 sequences, around 17% seen once. The sample here was lung tumor tissue, taken at surgery. The receptors were gathered from a male donor with early-stage non-small cell lung cancer.

The rearrangement links TRBV28 to TRBJ1-1; D gene unclear. Germline-derived CDR1 and CDR2 are MDHEN and SYDVKM. The CDR3 is 10 amino acids. Trimming took 8 bases from V and 5 from J, leaving 6 bases between them. The CDR3 loop reads CASLRTEAFF. The CDR3 DNA reads TGTGCCAGCCTACGGACTGAAGCTTTCTTT.

In its sample, this clonotype is medium-sized (0.01 to 0.1%). The chain couples TRBV20-1 to TRBJ2-7; no reliable D call. The V end was cut by 4 bases, the J end by 6 bases, with 16 bases between. Per the germline V gene, CDR1 is DFQATT and CDR2 is SNEGSKA (reference sequence). The CDR3 spans 13 residues. The CDR3 reads CSAIRPGGREQYF. CDR3 in DNA: TGCAGTGCTATTCGACCAGGTGGGCGCGAGCAGTACTTC.

This clonotype showed up many times. The chain links TRBV12-3 or TRBV12-4 to TRBJ2-7; 7 nucleotides match TRBD1. This CDR3 contains 14 residues. After removal of 3 bases from V and 2 bases from J, the junction contained 4 bases not matched to a gene. The CDR3 here is CASSFTGAAYEQYF. CDR3 DNA sequence: TGTGCCAGCAGTTTTACAGGGGCGGCCTACGAGCAGTACTTC.

This clonotype is medium-sized. V is TRBV6-2 or TRBV6-3 and J is TRBJ1-4; a weak D match, TRBD1 (5 bases). CDR1 is MNHEY, CDR2 SVGEGT, per germline. Trimming cost V 7 bases and J 4 bases, with 10 bases left between them. This CDR3 has 13 amino acids. The CDR3 protein is CASTRQFNEKLFF. CDR3 nucleotide sequence: TGTGCCAGCACCCGACAGTTTAATGAAAAACTGTTTTTT.

For the CDR3, the DNA is TGCGCCAGCAGTGAGACGGGAAACTATGGCTACACCTTC. It translates to CASSETGNYGYTF. V and J are TRBV10-2 and TRBJ1-2; no reliable D call. The CDR3 has 13 amino acids. Germline V gene lookup returns CDR1 WSHSY and CDR2 SAAADI. With 2 bases removed from V and 2 bases from J, the gap between germline ends came to 6 bases.

This clonotype is termed medium-sized. The rearrangement joins TRBV5-1 to TRBJ2-5, with D possibly being TRBD2 (6 bases). The CDR3 sequence is 14 residues long. The germline V gene has CDR1 SGHRS and CDR2 YFSETQ. V lost 2 bases and J 3 bases, leaving 11 bases between the germline ends. This CDR3 reads CASSFATGEETQYF. As DNA, the CDR3 is TGCGCCAGCAGCTTTGCGACGGGGGAAGAGACCCAGTACTTC. Full variable domain (outside the CDR3, taken from reference TRBV5-1 and TRBJ2-5): KAGVTQTPRYLIKTRGQQVTLSCSPISGHRSVSWYQQTPGQGLQFLFEYFSETQRNKGNFPGRFSGRQFSNSRSEMNVSTLELGDSALYLCASSFATGEETQYFGPGTRLLVL.

This clonotype is categorized as medium-sized. The chain carries TRBV7-9 and TRBJ2-3; the D is unclear. This CDR3 contains 15 residues. The germline CDR1 and CDR2 sequences are SEHNR and FQNEAQ (reference sequence). With 1 base removed from V and 0 bases from J, the gap between germline ends came to 8 bases. The chain's CDR3 is CASSLVGESTDTQYF. The CDR3 DNA reads as TGTGCCAGCAGCTTAGTCGGAGAGAGCACAGATACGCAGTATTTT.

By share of the sample, this clonotype is medium-sized (0.01 to 0.1%). The chain is built from TRBV18 and TRBJ1-1; D not resolved. This CDR3 region has 15 residues. Germline CDR1 KGHSH, CDR2 LQKENI. The ends were cut back, 2 bases at V and 3 bases at J, with 13 bases in the middle. In nucleotides, the CDR3 is TGTGCCAGCTCACCAGGACCATTGGTCGACACTGAAGCTTTCTTT. Residues: CASSPGPLVDTEAFF.

Within the sample, this clonotype is medium-sized. The gene calls are TRBV19 and TRBJ2-1, with 9 bases that match TRBD2. CDR3 length: 15 residues. J lost 1 base, V lost 7 bases, and 5 bases had no gene match. Germline-derived CDR1 and CDR2 are LNHDA and SQIVND (reference sequence). For the CDR3, the DNA is TGTGCCAGTAAGACTAGCGGTCAATCCTACAATGAGCAGTTCTTC. Its translation is CASKTSGQSYNEQFF.

V usage is TRBV10-3 and J usage is TRBJ2-2; TRBD1 matches at 7 bases. From germline, CDR1 is ENHRY and CDR2 SYGVKD. The V gene end was trimmed by 3 bases and the J gene end by 5 bases; junction bases not matched to a gene: 3. This CDR3 has 14 residues. CDR3 residues: CAISDGTATGELFF. CDR3 in DNA: TGTGCCATCAGTGACGGGACAGCTACCGGGGAGCTGTTTTTT.

This clonotype showed up just a few times. This rearrangement joins TRBV15 to TRBJ2-3; D is undetermined. CDR3 length: 14 residues. V was cut by 2 bases and J by 3 bases, with 9 bases left in between. Per germline, CDR1 LNHNV and CDR2 YYDKDF (reference sequence). The CDR3 region is CATSRTLGTDTQYF. As DNA, the CDR3 is TGTGCCACCAGCAGAACGCTAGGTACAGATACGCAGTATTTT.

This clonotype was observed many times. The chain links TRBV19 to TRBJ1-2; no firm D call. Between the trimmed V and J ends, which lost 3 bases and 3 bases, there was a span of 14 bases. Germline V gene lookup returns CDR1 LNHDA and CDR2 SQIVND (reference sequence). The CDR3 has 15 residues. In DNA, the CDR3 is TGTGCCAGTAGTATGGCCGGGAGAAATCACTATGGCTACACCTTC. This encodes CASSMAGRNHYGYTF.

This clonotype was found a few times. The CDR3 reads CASSYGGSRNEQFF. CDR3 bases: TGTGCCAGCAGTTACGGCGGGAGTCGTAATGAGCAGTTCTTC. The chain combines TRBV6-5 with TRBJ2-1, with 7 nucleotides matching TRBD2. This CDR3 region has 14 residues. J was trimmed by 7 bases and V by 2 bases; bases with no gene match: 5. CDR1 and CDR2 (germline): MNHEY, SVGAGI.

By share, this clonotype ranks as medium-sized. The rearrangement joins TRBV18 to TRBJ2-1, with 10 positions matching TRBD1. The V gene's germline CDR1 is KGHSH and CDR2 LQKENI. V dropped 4 bases and J dropped 6; count of bases not matched to a gene: 9. The CDR3 extends over 16 amino acids. CDR3 sequence (DNA): TGTGCCAGCTCACTTCTCCGGGACAGGGGAATCAATGAGCAGTTCTTC. Protein: CASSLLRDRGINEQFF.

This clonotype rates as medium-sized. The genes are TRBV6-1 and TRBJ1-1, with TRBD1 as a possible D gene (5 bases). Germline CDR1 MNHNS, CDR2 SASEGT. V dropped 10 bases and J dropped 5 bases, with 14 bases sitting between them. The CDR3 has 12 residues. The CDR3 bases are TGTGCCATCGTGGGGCCGATTACTGAAGCTTTCTTT. Translated: CAIVGPITEAFF.

By sample share, this clonotype is medium-sized. The gene calls are TRBV18 and TRBJ2-6, with a possible D match to TRBD1 (6 bases). This CDR3 comprises 16 residues. V was pared by 3 bases and J by 0 bases, with 9 bases between. The germline gives CDR1 KGHSH, CDR2 LQKENI. CDR3 sequence reads: CASSPQGSSGANVLTF. The CDR3 nucleotides read TGTGCCAGCTCACCGCAGGGGAGCTCTGGGGCCAACGTCCTGACTTTC.